This entry features one TCR beta chain sequence. Its antigen is not known. PCR amplification relied on 60 Vbeta primers (plus 13 Jbeta primers). Here immunoSEQ multiplex PCR was the method, and the copy in TCRdb shows in-frame clones only, minus some. The table shows 100,000 to 150,000 clones, with about four fifths occurring only once. This specimen belongs to a study of cytomegalovirus exposure and HLA in healthy donors. Overall study findings and caveats: Reports showed the classifier diagnosing cytomegalovirus status with high specificity and sensitivity. Within the data, a cluster of highly shared sequence variants was likely a sequencing artifact. Investigators reported about 160 TCR beta chains as tied to cytomegalovirus.

The sample taken for sequencing was PBMCs. The TCR was taken from a man younger than 30 in good health and CMV-seronegative.

The CDR3 coding sequence is TGTGCCATCAGTGAAGACAGGGCCGGCTACGAGCAGTACTTC. It translates to CAISEDRAGYEQYF. This chain links TRBV10-3 with TRBJ2-7, with 7 positions matching TRBD1. The length of the CDR3 is 14 residues. Germline V CDR1 and CDR2: ENHRY, SYGVKD. Unmatched junction bases numbered 5, after V lost 3 bases and J lost 3 bases.